A single T cell receptor beta chain is shown here with its context. Germline assignment: CDR1 SGHTS and CDR2 YDEGEE. Trimming removed 0 bases at V and 2 bases at J, with 13 bases between. This CDR3 has 16 amino acids. This sample is drawn from a study of T cells in localized non-small cell lung cancer. Repertoires were generated with immunoSEQ multiplex PCR, while TCRdb's copy carries only in-frame clones and drops some. Here the sample spans about 70,000 clones, 86% being singletons. The chain couples TRBV5-8 to TRBJ2-3; a possible D gene is TRBD1 (7 bases). This clonotype originated in a male donor aged 60 or older with stage III squamous cell lung carcinoma. Sequences were derived from peripheral blood, sampled before any cancer treatment. The CDR3 DNA reads TGTGCCAGCAGCTTGGAGGGCAGGGGGGCCACAGATACGCAGTATTTT. This codes for CASSLEGRGATDTQYF.